A single TCR beta chain is shown here with its context. Every donor was a Caucasian adult from Nashville, Tennessee. The CDR3 totals 14 residues. Trimming took off 3 bases at V and 3 bases at J, with 12 bases between the two ends. Germline-derived CDR1 and CDR2 are SGHRS and YFSETQ. The sample belongs to a study of shared clonotypes between healthy human individuals. For each subset, genomic DNA was distributed in equal portions over several immunoSEQ plates. DNA input for the unsorted PBMC replicate PCRs was roughly 330 ng, 25,000 to 30,000 T cell genomes. The data were produced by immunoSEQ multiplex PCR, yet TCRdb's version contains in-frame clones alone and is incomplete. The table lists about 500,000 clones, 75% to 80% of them singletons.

The sequencing sample was made of PBMCs. This chain connects TRBV5-1 to TRBJ2-5; perhaps D is TRBD1 or TRBD2 (5 bases each). The sequence was obtained from a woman aged 40 to 50 in good health. Some clones in this sample may be carry-over from other donors' samples. CDR3 sequence: CASSWDPSKETQYF. For the CDR3, the DNA is TGCGCCAGCAGCTGGGACCCATCCAAAGAGACCCAGTACTTC.